The 26 T cell receptor beta chains below were found in one sample sequenced in a study of T cells in localized non-small cell lung cancer (dated by TCRdb to the early 2020s). The method was the immunoSEQ multiplex PCR assay. In its TCRdb copy, this immuneACCESS table keeps in-frame sequences only and misses some clones. Where compared with another copy, unresolved V genes explain less than half of these, and the others have no known cause. Across this sample there are roughly 48,000 clones, with roughly 77% seen only once. The ten largest account for roughly 17% of the sample. The sample was peripheral blood, taken before any cancer treatment. Source of these receptors: a man aged 40-75 years with stage I squamous cell lung carcinoma.

The gene calls are TRBV4-3 and TRBJ2-3; a weak D match, TRBD1 (7 bases). The germline gives CDR1 LGHNA, CDR2 YSLEER. The ends were cut back, 0 bases at V and 2 bases at J, with 12 bases in the middle. The CDR3 has 16 residues. In nucleotides, the CDR3 is TGCGCCAGCAGCCAAGACTCAGGGGGGCCCACAGATACGCAGTATTTT. This sequence encodes CASSQDSGGPTDTQYF.

The rearrangement links TRBV10-3 to TRBJ2-3, with 7 bases identical to TRBD2. The germline CDR1 and CDR2 sequences are ENHRY and SYGVKD. The V and J ends lost 8 bases and 1 base, in that order; junction bases with no gene match: 9. The CDR3 sequence is 15 residues long. The CDR3 reads CAIGGGSWGTDTQYF. The DNA of the CDR3 is TGTGCCATCGGGGGGGGGAGCTGGGGCACAGATACGCAGTATTTT.

The gene calls are TRBV4-2 and TRBJ1-1, with TRBD1 matching 9 bases. The CDR3 covers 16 residues. Losses at the gene ends were 1 base for V and 4 bases for J; bases not matched to a gene: 7. CDR1 LGHNA and CDR2 YNFKEQ come from the germline V gene. CDR3 loop: CASSQVGQGTATEAFF. In DNA form, the CDR3 reads TGTGCCAGCAGCCAAGTGGGACAGGGTACAGCCACTGAAGCTTTCTTT.

The chain carries TRBV5-5 and TRBJ2-7; 9 bases agree with TRBD1. Germline CDR1 SGHKS, CDR2 YYEKEE (reference sequence). This CDR3 region has 16 residues. V trimming: 0 bases; J trimming: 1 base; junction bases outside the gene matches: 5. CDR3: CASSLVWDRVSYEQYF. The CDR3 nucleotides read TGTGCCAGCAGCTTGGTGTGGGACAGGGTGTCCTACGAGCAGTACTTC.

This clone was observed a handful of times. This rearrangement joins TRBV11-2 to TRBJ2-6, with TRBD1 identical over 10 bases. Trimming at V came to 5 bases and at J to 2 bases, leaving 6 bases not matched to a gene. Germline values: CDR1 SGHAT, CDR2 FQNNGV. The CDR3 has 17 amino acids. CDR3 in amino acids: CASSPRDRGPGANVLTF. In DNA, the CDR3 is TGTGCCAGCAGCCCCCGGGACAGGGGCCCTGGGGCCAACGTCCTGACTTTC.

The J gene is TRBJ2-2, the V gene TRBV5-1; tentative D call: TRBD1 (7 bases). This CDR3 spans 15 amino acids. Germline values: CDR1 SGHRS, CDR2 YFSETQ. The V end was cut by 4 bases, the J end by 5 bases, with 15 bases between. As DNA, the CDR3 is TGCGCCAGCAGCCGCGGGACAGTCAATACCGGGGAGCTGTTTTTT. Translated: CASSRGTVNTGELFF.

Only one count was recorded for this clone. The chain uses TRBV4-2 and TRBJ1-1, with 9 bases identical to TRBD1. The CDR3 length is 17 residues. V shed 0 bases, J shed 7 bases, and the junction held 12 bases outside the gene matches. Germline CDR1 reads LGHNA; CDR2 reads YNFKEQ. Written as DNA, the CDR3 is TGTGCCAGCAGCCAAGATCCCAAGGGACAGGGTACGGGTGAAGCTTTCTTT. Encoded protein: CASSQDPKGQGTGEAFF.

The chain combines TRBV7-9 with TRBJ1-1, with a possible D match to TRBD1 (6 bases). This CDR3 has 14 amino acids. The germline CDR1 and CDR2 sequences are SEHNR and FQNEAQ (reference sequence). Trimming removed 1 base from V and 4 bases from J, with 10 bases in between. CDR3 sequence (DNA): TGTGCCAGCAGCTTAGTCGAAGGGGGCACTGAAGCTTTCTTT. This gives the protein CASSLVEGGTEAFF.

This clone has just one count. The gene calls are TRBV10-3 and TRBJ1-5; D not resolved. Trimming cost V 0 bases and J 9 bases, with 12 bases left between them. CDR1 is ENHRY, CDR2 SYGVKD, per germline. The CDR3 spans 14 residues. DNA for the CDR3: TGTGCCATCAGTGAGTCGAGCCAACCTGCGCCCCAGCATTTT. Amino acids: CAISESSQPAPQHF.

This chain's CDR3 is CASSPGHTYEQYF. DNA for the CDR3: TGTGCCAGCAGCCCCGGACATACGTACGAGCAGTACTTC. This chain joins TRBV11-2 and TRBJ2-7, with D perhaps matching TRBD1 (5 bases). Trimming removed 5 bases from V and 4 bases from J, with 12 bases in between. The CDR3 sequence is 13 residues long. The germline V gene encodes CDR1 SGHAT and CDR2 FQNNGV.

The CDR3 sequence: CASSPPLATGSSYEQYF. Here the CDR3 DNA reads TGTGCCAGCTCACCACCCTTGGCGACAGGGAGCTCCTACGAGCAGTACTTC. This sequence joins TRBV18 and TRBJ2-7; 7 bases agree with TRBD1. The CDR3 is made up of 17 amino acids. The ends lost 0 bases at V and 0 bases at J; junction bases unmatched: 8. The germline CDR1 and CDR2 sequences are KGHSH and LQKENI.

The chain links TRBV19 to TRBJ2-1; no clear D gene. With 8 bases removed from V and 3 bases from J, the gap between germline ends came to 23 bases. The CDR3 runs to 17 residues. Germline-derived CDR1 and CDR2 are LNHDA and SQIVND (reference sequence). CDR3 residues: CASAKTLRGLDYNEQFF. In DNA form, the CDR3 reads TGTGCCAGTGCGAAAACCCTCCGAGGCCTCGACTACAATGAGCAGTTCTTC.

The genes are TRBV25-1 and TRBJ2-1; D uncertain. The CDR3 length is 12 residues. Germline CDR1 and CDR2: MGHDK and SYGVNS. The ends were cut back, 3 bases at V and 12 bases at J, with 12 bases in the middle. This chain's CDR3 is CASSDDLRLQFF. CDR3 in DNA: TGTGCCAGCAGTGACGATTTGAGACTGCAGTTCTTC.

The chain combines TRBV7-2 with TRBJ1-6, with TRBD1 matching 10 bases. The CDR3 extends over 15 amino acids. The V gene end was trimmed by 8 bases and the J gene end by 11 bases; junction bases not matched to a gene: 12. CDR1 SGHTA and CDR2 FQGNSA come from the germline V gene. CDR3 bases: TGTGCCAGCGTCCTGACGGGGACAGGGGAAGCACCCCTCCACTTT. Amino acid sequence: CASVLTGTGEAPLHF. The whole variable domain, remainder taken from reference TRBV7-2 and TRBJ1-6, is GAGVSQSPSNKVTEKGKDVELRCDPISGHTALYWYRQSLGQGLEFLIYFQGNSAPDKSGLPSDRFSAERTGGSVSTLTIQRTQQEDSAVYLCASVLTGTGEAPLHFGNGTRLTVT.

The rearrangement joins TRBV30 to TRBJ1-2; 7 nucleotides align to TRBD1. Germline loops: CDR1 GTSNPN, CDR2 SVGIG (reference sequence). J gave up 3 bases and V 3 bases, and 7 bases lay outside the gene matches. The CDR3 has 14 amino acids. The CDR3 DNA is TGTGCCTGGAGACCAGGGGGGAAGGACTATGGCTACACCTTC. Amino acids: CAWRPGGKDYGYTF.

The chain has TRBV7-6 and TRBJ2-3; the D gene is possibly TRBD2 (6 bases). CDR1 is SGHVS and CDR2 is FNYEAQ in the germline V gene. The V end was cut by 1 base, the J end by 4 bases, with 9 bases between. This CDR3 comprises 14 residues. CDR3 in amino acids: CASSLGGVSDTQYF. In DNA form, the CDR3 reads TGTGCCAGCAGCTTAGGGGGGGTGTCAGATACGCAGTATTTT.

V and J are TRBV4-1 and TRBJ1-2, with 7 nucleotides matching TRBD1. Germline CDR1 reads MGHRA; CDR2 reads YSYEKL. The V gene end was trimmed by 2 bases and the J gene end by 6 bases; junction bases not matched to a gene: 9. The CDR3 extends over 15 amino acids. The CDR3 DNA is TGCGCCAGCAGCCAAAGCCCGGACAGGTCCAATGGCTACACCTTC. Translation: CASSQSPDRSNGYTF.

The chain employs TRBV2 and TRBJ2-2, with 7 bases aligning to TRBD1. V shed 7 bases, J shed 6 bases, and the junction held 2 bases outside the gene matches. This CDR3 contains 12 residues. Germline assignment: CDR1 SNHLY and CDR2 FYNNEI. The CDR3 sequence: CASIGTAGELFF. CDR3 DNA: TGTGCCAGCATCGGGACAGCCGGGGAGCTGTTTTTT.

The chain's CDR3 is CASSATGAETGYGYTF. The CDR3 DNA sequence: TGTGCCAGCAGCGCCACCGGGGCCGAGACTGGCTATGGCTACACCTTC. The chain links TRBV9 to TRBJ1-2; possibly TRBD1 for D (5 bases). Per germline, CDR1 SGDLS and CDR2 YYNGEE. V lost 3 bases, J lost 4 bases, and 19 bases lay in between. The CDR3 length is 16 residues.

V gene TRBV30 combines with J gene TRBJ1-2; D is perhaps TRBD1 (5 bases). Per the germline V gene, CDR1 is GTSNPN and CDR2 is SVGIG (reference sequence). The CDR3 spans 14 residues. V shed 5 bases and J shed 2 bases, with 15 bases lying between them. CDR3 sequence reads: CAWGVTAVNYGYTF. For the CDR3, the DNA is TGTGCCTGGGGAGTGACAGCAGTAAACTATGGCTACACCTTC.

The chain links TRBV19 to TRBJ2-7; maybe TRBD1 (5 bases). The germline V and J ends were trimmed by 4 bases and 0 bases, with 7 bases remaining between them. This CDR3 region has 13 residues. Germline V gene lookup returns CDR1 LNHDA and CDR2 SQIVND (reference sequence). The CDR3 DNA sequence: TGTGCCAGTAGTAAAGACAGCTCCTACGAGCAGTACTTC. This translates into CASSKDSSYEQYF.

J is TRBJ1-6 and V is TRBV11-2; 9 bases align to TRBD1. Germline CDR1 and CDR2: SGHAT and FQNNGV. The CDR3 is made up of 16 amino acids. V shed 1 base, J shed 5 bases, and the junction held 3 bases outside the gene matches. The chain's CDR3 is CASSLAGQGNNSPLHF. The DNA of the CDR3 is TGTGCCAGCAGCTTAGCGGGACAGGGAAATAATTCACCCCTCCACTTT.

The genes are TRBV5-1 and TRBJ1-1; TRBD1 is a possible D gene (6 bases). The CDR3 loop spans 15 amino acids. Germline CDR1 SGHRS, CDR2 YFSETQ. Trimming left V 3 bases short and J 0 bases short, with 12 bases between. The CDR3 here is CASSYPDSMNTEAFF. CDR3 DNA sequence: TGCGCCAGCAGCTACCCGGACAGCATGAACACTGAAGCTTTCTTT.

This clone came up many times. The chain employs TRBV11-2 and TRBJ2-2; unclear D gene. The CDR3 extends over 12 amino acids. V was pared by 3 bases and J by 5 bases, with 4 bases between. In germline, CDR1 is SGHAT, CDR2 FQNNGV. CDR3 region: CASSLGTGELFF. The CDR3 DNA reads as TGTGCCAGCAGCTTGGGTACCGGGGAGCTGTTTTTT.

The sample holds one count of this clone. J is TRBJ2-1 and V is TRBV7-9; 9 bases are shared with TRBD2. CDR3 length: 15 residues. Per the germline V gene, CDR1 is SEHNR and CDR2 is FQNEAQ (reference sequence). V lost 10 bases, J lost 8 bases, and 15 bases stayed unmatched. CDR3: CAITIAGALLDEQFF. The CDR3 nucleotides are TGTGCCATAACGATAGCGGGGGCCCTACTGGATGAGCAGTTCTTC.

The V gene is TRBV5-6, the J gene TRBJ2-3, with 12 bases matching TRBD2. Trimming at V came to 4 bases and at J to 0 bases, leaving 6 bases not matched to a gene. Germline V gene lookup returns CDR1 SGHDT and CDR2 YYEEEE. CDR3 length: 17 amino acids. CDR3 sequence: CASSPRTSGVSTDTQYF. The CDR3 nucleotides are TGTGCCAGCAGCCCCCGGACTAGCGGGGTGAGCACAGATACGCAGTATTTT.